Listed here is a single T cell receptor (beta chain). TCRdb processed the reads anew with MiXCR; each CDR3 protein has one entry. The sample carries some 160,000 distinct CDR3 sequences, roughly 15% recorded once. The data were taken from a study of T cell repertoires in cytomegalovirus infection. Germline V gene data show CDR1 as MGHDK and CDR2 as SYGVNS. The CDR3 spans 17 residues. V shed 3 bases and J 4 bases; nucleotides not matched to a gene: 10. The receptor was derived from a human donor in good health (CMV status not recorded). Some clones in this sample may be carry-over from other donors' samples. Specimen: CD8+ T cells from PBMCs. The V and J genes are TRBV25-1 and TRBJ1-5; TRBD1 agrees at 9 bases. The CDR3 coding sequence is TGTGCCAGCAGTGACGAGGAGACAGGGGGATGGAATCAGCCCCAGCATTTT. Translation gives CASSDEETGGWNQPQHF.